What follows are 9 T cell receptor beta chains derived from one specimen sequenced in a study of T cell responses to AZD1222 COVID-19 vaccine. Sequencing was performed with immunoSEQ multiplex PCR; in TCRdb, only in-frame clones are kept and a portion is missing. The data contain about 160,000 clones, around 89% of them singletons. The source material was peripheral blood, sampled on day 0 of AZD1222 vaccination. The receptor set was obtained from an adult in good health.

The chain is built from TRBV25-1 and TRBJ1-6; tentatively, D is TRBD1 (5 bases). The CDR3 sequence is 16 residues long. Germline V gives CDR1 MGHDK, CDR2 SYGVNS. Trimming cost V 1 base and J 4 bases, with 11 bases left between them. The CDR3 is CASSELGRSYNSPLHF. The CDR3 nucleotides are TGTGCCAGCAGTGAATTGGGACGGAGTTATAATTCACCCCTCCACTTT.

The V and J genes are TRBV15 and TRBJ1-6; TRBD1 might be the D (5 bases). V was pared by 0 bases and J by 5 bases, with 8 bases between. CDR3 length: 15 residues. Germline V gene data show CDR1 as LNHNV and CDR2 as YYDKDF (reference sequence). The CDR3 is CATSRDRGDNSPLHF. CDR3 nucleotide sequence: TGTGCCACCAGCAGAGATCGGGGGGATAATTCACCCCTCCACTTT.

This rearrangement joins TRBV6-5 to TRBJ1-2, with D perhaps matching TRBD1 (5 bases). Germline CDR1 MNHEY, CDR2 SVGAGI. Between the trimmed V and J ends, which lost 0 bases and 8 bases, there was a span of 13 bases. The CDR3 totals 14 residues. CDR3 in amino acids: CASSYSSGARGYTF. The DNA for the CDR3 is TGTGCCAGCAGTTACTCCTCCGGGGCGCGGGGCTACACCTTC.

This clone was picked up a small number of times. This chain connects TRBV4-3 to TRBJ1-4; D is perhaps TRBD1 (5 bases). This CDR3 contains 15 residues. V gave up 4 bases and J gave up 4 bases, with 13 bases separating them. Germline-derived CDR1 and CDR2 are LGHNA and YSLEER. This CDR3 is CASSLRQKINEKLFF. DNA of the CDR3: TGCGCCAGCAGCCTCAGACAGAAAATTAATGAAAAACTGTTTTTT.

This chain links TRBV19 with TRBJ1-5, with a weak D call TRBD1 (5 bases). Germline V gene sequence: CDR1 LNHDA, CDR2 SQIVND (reference sequence). Between the trimmed V and J ends, which lost 5 bases and 0 bases, there was a span of 17 bases. This CDR3 has 17 amino acids. The CDR3 loop is CASSFFGGRFSNQPQHF. The CDR3 bases are TGTGCCAGTAGTTTTTTCGGGGGTAGATTTAGCAATCAGCCCCAGCATTTT.

This chain joins TRBV7-7 and TRBJ1-4, with a possible D match to TRBD1 (5 bases). With 5 bases removed from V and 4 bases from J, the gap between germline ends came to 11 bases. Germline values: CDR1 SSHAT, CDR2 FNYEAQ (reference sequence). The CDR3 has 14 amino acids. The CDR3 DNA reads TGTGCCAGCAGCCGAACAGGCGTTAATGAAAAACTGTTTTTT. Translation: CASSRTGVNEKLFF. Variable domain in full (rest from reference TRBV7-7 and TRBJ1-4): GAGVSQSPRYKVTKRGQDVTLRCDPISSHATLYWYQQALGQGPEFLTYFNYEAQPDKSGLPSDRFSAERPEGSISTLTIQRTEQRDSAMYRCASSRTGVNEKLFFGSGTQLSVL.

The chain links TRBV6-2 or TRBV6-3 to TRBJ1-1; no reliable D call. Trimming pared 3 bases from V and 5 bases from J, leaving 10 bases between. Germline CDR1 MNHEY, CDR2 SVGEGT. This CDR3 spans 13 amino acids. The CDR3: CASSYNPETEAFF. CDR3 sequence (DNA): TGTGCCAGCAGTTATAATCCGGAAACTGAAGCTTTCTTT.

The V gene is TRBV7-2, the J gene TRBJ1-4; 7 bases fit TRBD1. The CDR3 has 15 amino acids. From germline, CDR1 is SGHTA and CDR2 FQGNSA. V was clipped by 2 bases and J by 7 bases; unmatched bases: 7. The CDR3 region has the DNA TGTGCCAGCAGCTTACAGGGGGTTGGTCTTGAAAAACTGTTTTTT. Its protein product is CASSLQGVGLEKLFF.

This chain joins TRBV4-3 and TRBJ2-1; D is possibly TRBD2 (5 bases). Trimming shortened V by 0 bases and J by 7 bases, and 16 bases separated the two germline ends. Germline CDR1 LGHNA, CDR2 YSLEER. This CDR3 region has 16 residues. For the CDR3, the DNA is TGCGCCAGCAGCCAAGAATTCGGGGATGTTGCAAATGAGCAGTTCTTC. Amino acid sequence: CASSQEFGDVANEQFF.